One sample yielded the 9 T cell receptor beta chains listed below, sequenced in a study of T cells after posttransplantation cyclophosphamide. Assay used: immunoSEQ multiplex PCR; TCRdb lists only in-frame clones, some missing. The sample offers several thousand clones and no singletons, the top ten holding around 6.2%. Treatment was busulfan-fludarabine conditioning, a marrow graft, and cyclophosphamide on days +3 and +4. This material consisted of PBMCs, taken after allogeneic stem cell transplant with posttransplant cyclophosphamide. Receptor source: a female patient in her fifties who received an allogeneic stem cell transplant from an unrelated donor, was CMV-positive, and had acute GVHD only. Some T cells may be graft donor cells.

The genes are TRBV5-4 and TRBJ2-5, with D possibly matching TRBD2 (5 bases). The closer fit of TRBJ2-7 to the DNA end suggests the J call may be wrong. Germline-derived CDR1 and CDR2 are SGHNT and YYREEE (reference sequence). The CDR3 is made up of 13 amino acids. The CDR3 reads CASRPTGTYEQYF. CDR3 nucleotides: TGTGCCAGCAGACCGACGGGAACCTACGAGCAGTACTTC.

The chain combines TRBV27 with TRBJ2-5; D is possibly TRBD2 (6 bases). The DNA end is a closer match to TRBJ2-7, so the J assignment may be wrong. The CDR3 runs 13 residues. Germline-derived CDR1 and CDR2 are MNHEY and SMNVEV (reference sequence). The CDR3 region is CASSFRGSYEQYF. DNA for the CDR3: TGTGCCAGCAGTTTTCGGGGGAGCTACGAGCAGTACTTC.

This clone was counted ten times or more. J is TRBJ2-7 and V is TRBV5-4, with 8 bases that match TRBD2. Losses at the gene ends were 4 bases for V and 3 bases for J; bases not matched to a gene: 9. This CDR3 region has 15 residues. CDR1 and CDR2 from the germline V gene are SGHNT and YYREEE (reference sequence). For the CDR3, the DNA is TGTGCCAGCAGCCCCGGGGGACTAGAAGGCTACGAGCAGTACTTC. Translating gives CASSPGGLEGYEQYF.

This rearrangement joins TRBV28 to TRBJ2-5, with 10 bases lining up with TRBD1. This CDR3 is 13 amino acids long. After removal of 7 bases from V and 11 bases from J, the junction contained 10 bases not matched to a gene. Germline CDR1 and CDR2: MDHEN and SYDVKM. Here the CDR3 DNA reads TGTGCCAGCAACCGGGACAGGGGTCGAGAGCAGTACTTC. Translating gives CASNRDRGREQYF.

This clone was detected only a few times. The rearrangement joins TRBV15 to TRBJ2-5, with a tentative D call TRBD2 (5 bases). Trimming stripped 0 bases from V and 2 bases from J, with 7 bases between. Germline CDR1 reads LNHNV; CDR2 reads YYDKDF (reference sequence). The length of the CDR3 is 14 residues. CDR3 bases: TGTGCCACCAGCAGAGATCGGGGTCAAGAGACCCAGTACTTC. This sequence encodes CATSRDRGQETQYF. The full variable domain, rest sourced from reference TRBV15 and TRBJ2-5, is DAMVIQNPRYQVTQFGKPVTLSCSQTLNHNVMYWYQQKSSQAPKLLFHYYDKDFNNEADTPDNFQSRRPNTSFCFLDIRSPGLGDTAMYLCATSRDRGQETQYFGPGTRLLVL.

This clone was counted ten times or more. V and J are TRBV5-1 and TRBJ2-3; perhaps TRBD1 as D (5 bases). Germline V gene data show CDR1 as SGHRS and CDR2 as YFSETQ. This CDR3 has 14 amino acids. V shed 0 bases and J shed 3 bases, with 8 bases lying between them. CDR3 sequence reads: CASSLGAGTDTQYF. CDR3 nucleotides: TGCGCCAGCAGCTTGGGGGCAGGGACAGATACGCAGTATTTT.

This clone has at least ten counts. The chain links TRBV4-1 to TRBJ2-2, with D unresolved. V lost 0 bases, J lost 6 bases, and 8 bases lay in between. CDR1 MGHRA and CDR2 YSYEKL come from the germline V gene. CDR3 length: 14 amino acids. The CDR3 nucleotides read TGCGCCAGCAGCCAAGAAATAAAGCCCGGGGAGCTGTTTTTT. The encoded protein is CASSQEIKPGELFF.

Judged by abundance, this clone is medium-sized. This chain connects TRBV19 to TRBJ1-5; 9 nucleotides align to TRBD1. Germline lookup yields CDR1 LNHDA and CDR2 SQIVND (reference sequence). Trimming cost V 5 bases and J 3 bases; bases outside gene matches: 5. The CDR3 has 15 residues. CDR3 bases: TGTGCCAGTAGTGCACAGGGGGCCCTCAATCAGCCCCAGCATTTT. It translates to CASSAQGALNQPQHF.

This clone was picked up many times. This chain connects TRBV5-4 to TRBJ2-1, with D perhaps TRBD2 (7 bases). The CDR3 is made up of 15 amino acids. V was pared by 4 bases and J by 9 bases, with 20 bases between. From germline, CDR1 is SGHNT and CDR2 YYREEE (reference sequence). The CDR3 DNA sequence: TGTGCCAGCAGCAACAGGGCCGGGGGAGGGGTTGAGCAGTTCTTC. Its translation: CASSNRAGGGVEQFF.